One sample yielded the 16 T cell receptor beta chains listed below, sequenced in a study of blood T cell repertoires in COVID-19. Using immunoSEQ multiplex PCR, the repertoire was profiled, and TCRdb retains in-frame clones only, with some absent. The data hold approximately 150,000 clones, with around 90% observed a single time. Sample: peripheral blood. The origin of the receptors is a woman in her sixties who had recovered from COVID-19.

This clone was counted once. The V and J genes are TRBV5-1 and TRBJ1-1, with TRBD1 identical over 7 bases. The CDR3 consists of 18 residues. Trimming took 0 bases from V and 8 from J; bases not matched to a gene: 19. Germline CDR1 reads SGHRS; CDR2 reads YFSETQ. In nucleotides, the CDR3 is TGCGCCAGCAGCTTGGGGACAGGTGGGGGGCGCGCCGCCGACGAAGCTTTCTTT. It specifies CASSLGTGGGRAADEAFF.

The V call is TRBV5-1, the J call TRBJ1-1; weak D call: TRBD1 (6 bases). The CDR3 is 16 residues long. V lost 0 bases and J lost 4, with 16 bases in between. Germline V CDR1 and CDR2: SGHRS, YFSETQ. The CDR3 sequence is CASSLGPGGAGTEAFF. The CDR3, as DNA: TGCGCCAGCAGCTTGGGCCCCGGGGGGGCCGGCACTGAAGCTTTCTTT.

The V gene is TRBV11-2, the J gene TRBJ2-5; 11 bases agree with TRBD2. This CDR3 is built from 19 residues. V was pared by 5 bases and J by 2 bases, with 16 bases of the junction left unmatched. CDR1 SGHAT and CDR2 FQNNGV come from the germline V gene. CDR3 nucleotides: TGTGCCAGCAGCCCTAGGCTTCCCTTTTTAGCGGGGGGGCAAGAGACCCAGTACTTC. Protein: CASSPRLPFLAGGQETQYF.

This chain connects TRBV7-9 to TRBJ1-5; maybe TRBD1 (6 bases). CDR1 is SEHNR and CDR2 is FQNEAQ in the germline V gene (reference sequence). Trimming left V 5 bases short and J 7 bases short, with 12 bases between. The CDR3 runs 13 residues. The CDR3 protein is CASSQQTGQPQHF. DNA of the CDR3: TGTGCCAGCAGCCAACAGACAGGACAGCCCCAGCATTTT.

V gene TRBV7-6 combines with J gene TRBJ2-7; maybe TRBD1 (6 bases). The CDR3 has 15 residues. Germline CDR1 reads SGHVS; CDR2 reads FNYEAQ. V gave up 1 base and J gave up 1 base, with 11 bases separating them. DNA for the CDR3: TGTGCCAGCAGCTTAGATACCGGGACATCCTACGAGCAGTACTTC. Its protein product is CASSLDTGTSYEQYF.

The J gene is TRBJ1-2, the V gene TRBV28; D is possibly TRBD1 (5 bases). CDR3 length equals 13 residues. V was trimmed by 6 bases and J by 2 bases, leaving 10 bases between them. The V gene's germline CDR1 is MDHEN and CDR2 SYDVKM. CDR3 region: CASSMGQNYGYTF. Written as DNA, the CDR3 is TGTGCCAGCAGCATGGGGCAGAACTATGGCTACACCTTC.

The V call is TRBV5-1, the J call TRBJ2-3; 10 positions agree with TRBD1. CDR1 is SGHRS and CDR2 is YFSETQ in the germline V gene. The ends lost 4 bases at V and 4 bases at J; junction bases unmatched: 9. There are 16 residues in the CDR3. As DNA, the CDR3 is TGCGCCAGCAGCATACAACGACAGGGGGCCCCAGATACGCAGTATTTT. This encodes CASSIQRQGAPDTQYF.

The rearrangement links TRBV5-1 to TRBJ1-5; maybe TRBD1 (6 bases). Germline CDR1 is SGHRS and CDR2 is YFSETQ. This CDR3 spans 15 amino acids. The ends were cut back, 1 base at V and 5 bases at J, with 13 bases in the middle. In nucleotides, the CDR3 is TGCGCCAGCAGCTTGTCCGCGGGGGCAGATCAGCCCCAGCATTTT. Translating it yields CASSLSAGADQPQHF.

This chain uses TRBV2 with TRBJ1-2, with a tentative D call TRBD1 (5 bases). Trimming removed 2 bases at V and 5 bases at J, with 15 bases between. Germline CDR1 is SNHLY and CDR2 is FYNNEI. The CDR3 runs 15 residues. CDR3 amino acids: CASSESGQGGYGYTF. DNA of the CDR3: TGTGCCAGCAGTGAAAGTGGGCAGGGTGGTTATGGCTACACCTTC. Combining the CDR3 with reference TRBV2 and TRBJ1-2 gives the whole variable domain EPEVTQTPSHQVTQMGQEVILRCVPISNHLYFYWYRQILGQKVEFLVSFYNNEISEKSEIFDDQFSVERPDGSNFTLKIRSTKLEDSAMYFCASSESGQGGYGYTFGSGTRLTVV.

The chain couples TRBV12-2 to TRBJ2-7; TRBD1, the D gene given by the table, was not confirmed from the DNA. TRBV12-2 is assigned pseudogene status. This CDR3 region has 16 residues. The CDR3 protein is CASRPPLRTGGHVQYF. For the CDR3, the DNA is TGTGCAAGTCGCCCGCCGCTCCGGACAGGGGGCCACGTGCAGTACTTC.

The rearrangement joins TRBV5-1 to TRBJ1-1; 7 nucleotides match TRBD1. The CDR3 consists of 14 residues. Germline V gene data show CDR1 as SGHRS and CDR2 as YFSETQ. With 4 bases clipped from V and 8 bases from J, the junction kept 11 bases outside the gene matches. CDR3: CASSLTPDREEAFF. The CDR3 region has the DNA TGCGCCAGCAGCCTTACCCCCGACAGGGAAGAAGCTTTCTTT.

J is TRBJ2-1 and V is TRBV6-6, with 7 bases fitting TRBD1. Germline lookup yields CDR1 MNHNY and CDR2 SVGAGI (reference sequence). The trim removed 5 bases at V and 4 bases at J, leaving 8 bases unmatched. CDR3 length: 15 amino acids. The CDR3 region is CASSPTGQLYNEQFF. The CDR3 DNA reads as TGTGCCAGCAGTCCCACGGGACAGCTTTACAATGAGCAGTTCTTC.

The chain has TRBV6-5 and TRBJ1-1; 7 positions match TRBD1. J lost 0 bases, V lost 0 bases, and 4 bases had no gene match. The CDR3 length is 16 residues. The germline V gene encodes CDR1 MNHEY and CDR2 SVGAGI. CDR3 DNA: TGTGCCAGCAGTTACTCGCCGACAGGGATGAACACTGAAGCTTTCTTT. Its protein is CASSYSPTGMNTEAFF.

The CDR3 loop reads CASRESTYEQYF. CDR3 sequence (DNA): TGTGCCAGCAGAGAGTCCACCTACGAGCAGTACTTC. This chain connects TRBV2 to TRBJ2-7, with no clear D. Germline V gene data show CDR1 as SNHLY and CDR2 as FYNNEI. The CDR3 spans 12 residues. V was shortened by 6 bases and J by 2 bases, with 8 bases between the two germline ends.

This chain joins TRBV2 and TRBJ1-1, with D unclear. V was shortened by 4 bases and J by 0 bases, with 6 bases between the two germline ends. The CDR3 runs 13 residues. Germline CDR1 SNHLY, CDR2 FYNNEI. CDR3 loop: CASSAEMNTEAFF. The CDR3 DNA sequence: TGTGCCAGCAGTGCCGAGATGAACACTGAAGCTTTCTTT.

J is TRBJ1-2 and V is TRBV6-6, with 7 bases matching TRBD1. V gave up 11 bases and J gave up 4 bases; unmatched junction bases: 7. Per germline, CDR1 MNHNY and CDR2 SVGAGI (reference sequence). The CDR3 has 12 residues. CDR3 sequence (DNA): TGTGCCGGGTTAGGGGGCGTCTATGGCTACACCTTC. The encoded protein is CAGLGGVYGYTF.